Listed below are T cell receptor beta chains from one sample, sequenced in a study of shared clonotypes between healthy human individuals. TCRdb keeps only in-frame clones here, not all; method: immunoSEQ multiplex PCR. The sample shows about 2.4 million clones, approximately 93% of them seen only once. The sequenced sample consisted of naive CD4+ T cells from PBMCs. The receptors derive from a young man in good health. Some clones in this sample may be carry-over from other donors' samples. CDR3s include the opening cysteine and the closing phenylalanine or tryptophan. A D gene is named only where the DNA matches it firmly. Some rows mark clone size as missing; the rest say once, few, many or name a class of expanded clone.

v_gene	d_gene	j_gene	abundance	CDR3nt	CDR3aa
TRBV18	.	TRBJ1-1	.	TGTGCCAGCTCACCACCGCCCCGGGGACCCGATGAAGCTTTCTTT	CASSPPPRGPDEAFF
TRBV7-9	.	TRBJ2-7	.	TGTGCCAGCAGCGCGGACAGCAGATTGGGGGAGCAGTACTTC	CASSADSRLGEQYF
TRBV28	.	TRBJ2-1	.	TGTGCCACCAAGGGCAACTCCTACAATGAGCAGTTCTTC	CATKGNSYNEQFF
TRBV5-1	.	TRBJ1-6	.	TGCGCCAGCAGCTTGCAGAATAATTCACCCCTCCACTTT	CASSLQNNSPLHF
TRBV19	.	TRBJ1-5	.	TGTGCCGGGGATCAGGGGCCCAATAGCAATCAGCCCCAGCATTTT	CAGDQGPNSNQPQHF
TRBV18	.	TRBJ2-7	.	TGTGCCAGCTCACCACCGACTAGTCTGGTGCAGTACTTC	CASSPPTSLVQYF
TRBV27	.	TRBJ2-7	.	TGTGCCAGCAGTTCGTACTTAGGGAACGAGCAGTACTTC	CASSSYLGNEQYF
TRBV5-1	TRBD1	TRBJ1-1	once	TGCGCCAGCAGCTTCCAACCTGCAGGGGGTGGGACTGAAGCTTTCTTT	CASSFQPAGGGTEAFF
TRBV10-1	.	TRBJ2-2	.	TGCGCCAGCAGTTGGACCGAGGGGGGGGAGCTGTTTTTT	CASSWTEGGELFF
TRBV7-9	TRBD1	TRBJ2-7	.	TGTGCCAGCAGCCCGTGGACAGGGGGAGGGTACGAGCAGTACTTC	CASSPWTGGGYEQYF
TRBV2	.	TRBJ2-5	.	TGTGCCAGCAGGGGGCCGAACACCCAGTACTTC	CASRGPNTQYF
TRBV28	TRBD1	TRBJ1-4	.	TGTGCCAGCAGTGTCTCCGGGACAGGAGGGGAAAAACTGTTTTTT	CASSVSGTGGEKLFF
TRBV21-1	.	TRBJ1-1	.	TGTGCCAGCAGCAAAGCTCAAAGTGGTTTCTTT	CASSKAQSGFF
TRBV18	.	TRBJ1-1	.	TGTGCCAGCTCACCTATAAGCACTGAAGCTTTCTTT	CASSPISTEAFF
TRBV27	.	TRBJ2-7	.	TGTGCCAGCAGTTTATTGGCGCTGAGGGGCGAGCAGTACTTC	CASSLLALRGEQYF
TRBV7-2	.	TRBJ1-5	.	TGTGCCAGCAGCCCCGCGGGGTTTATGAGAAATCAGCCCCAGCATTTT	CASSPAGFMRNQPQHF
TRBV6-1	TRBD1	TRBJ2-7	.	TGTGCCAGCAGTGTGGGGGACAGGGGGCCGTACGAGCAGTACTTC	CASSVGDRGPYEQYF
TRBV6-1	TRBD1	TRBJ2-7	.	TGTGCCAGCACTTGGGGGACAGTCAACTACGAGCAGTACTTC	CASTWGTVNYEQYF
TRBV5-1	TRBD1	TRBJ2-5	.	TGCGCCAGCAGCTACGGAACAGGGGGCTGGGAGACCCAGTACTTC	CASSYGTGGWETQYF
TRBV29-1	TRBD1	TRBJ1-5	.	TGCAGCGTTTCCCAGGACAGGGGGTCTCAGCCCCAGCATTTT	CSVSQDRGSQPQHF